This TCR beta chain stems from a study of pediatric ulcerative colitis. Clones were sequenced by immunoSEQ multiplex PCR, and TCRdb holds only the in-frame ones, with some missing. The sample lists 30,000 or so clones, about 81% seen once, with about 1.1% in the top ten. Rectal tissue came from one to two pinch biopsies taken at colonoscopy. With regard to this clone: The target antigen is unknown.

V shed 0 bases and J shed 7 bases, with 6 bases lying between them. This CDR3 has 13 residues. Looked up from germline, CDR1 is SGHNT and CDR2 is YENEEA. Study results and caveats: Rectal pinch biopsies may include blood-derived T cells.

This clonotype was sampled from a boy aged 5-17 years with mild ulcerative colitis. This chain joins TRBV11-3 and TRBJ2-2; D remains ambiguous. The sequenced material came from gut tissue. CDR3 region: CASSLDQVGELFF. The CDR3 bases are TGTGCCAGCAGCTTAGATCAGGTCGGGGAGCTGTTTTTT.